The 16 T cell receptor beta chains listed next were all sequenced from one sample in a study of T cell repertoires in cytomegalovirus infection. TCRdb ran MiXCR on the reads and lists one entry per CDR3 protein. The sample contains fewer than 950,000 distinct CDR3 sequences, about 30% of which appear only once. No antigens are known for them. The source was cultured CD8+ T cells from PBMCs, collected from culture after CMV antigen stimulation. All receptors come from a human donor in good health (CMV status not recorded). Some clones in this sample may be carry-over from other donors' samples.

This clonotype is a singleton in its sample. The chain combines TRBV7-9 with TRBJ1-4; D is undetermined. V was shortened by 1 base and J by 4 bases, with 7 bases between the two germline ends. Looked up from germline, CDR1 is SEHNR and CDR2 is FQNEAQ (reference sequence). The CDR3 runs 14 residues. CDR3 DNA: TGTGCCAGCAGCTTAGTTGATGGTAATGAAAAACTGTTTTTT. Translating gives CASSLVDGNEKLFF.

The chain employs TRBV18 and TRBJ2-5, with 7 positions matching TRBD1. V gave up 3 bases and J gave up 2 bases; unmatched junction bases: 9. The CDR3 spans 16 residues. Germline V CDR1 and CDR2: KGHSH, LQKENI. The CDR3 spells CASSPSRGPPQETQYF. The DNA for the CDR3 is TGTGCCAGCTCACCCTCAAGGGGGCCTCCACAAGAGACCCAGTACTTC.

This clonotype was seen a few times. The V call is TRBV7-9, the J call TRBJ1-2, with D possibly TRBD1 on 5 matching bases. V lost 2 bases and J lost 0, with 25 bases in between. CDR3 length: 20 residues. From germline, CDR1 is SEHNR and CDR2 FQNEAQ (reference sequence). CDR3 loop: CASSLSEGWGHKASNYGYTF. CDR3 DNA sequence: TGTGCCAGCAGCTTAAGTGAGGGTTGGGGCCACAAGGCCTCTAACTATGGCTACACCTTC.

The V gene is TRBV6-5, the J gene TRBJ2-5; TRBD1 might be the D (6 bases). Trimming took off 2 bases at V and 5 bases at J, with 12 bases between the two ends. The length of the CDR3 is 14 residues. Germline CDR1 is MNHEY and CDR2 is SVGAGI. The CDR3 nucleotides read TGTGCCAGCAGTTACAACAGGGTGAGGGAGACCCAGTACTTC. Residues: CASSYNRVRETQYF.

CDR3 sequence: CASSSIHPPDRASVRYTF. The CDR3, as DNA: TGTGCCAGCAGCTCCATCCACCCCCCAGACAGGGCTTCAGTGCGTTACACCTTC. The gene calls are TRBV7-6 and TRBJ1-2; 7 nucleotides align to TRBD1. The length of the CDR3 is 18 residues. J lost 11 bases, V lost 4 bases, and 25 bases had no gene match. The germline CDR1 and CDR2 sequences are SGHVS and FNYEAQ.

The gene calls are TRBV7-9 and TRBJ2-1; no reliable D call. Trimming took off 5 bases at V and 2 bases at J, with 19 bases between the two ends. Germline V gene sequence: CDR1 SEHNR, CDR2 FQNEAQ (reference sequence). This CDR3 region has 17 residues. CDR3 nucleotide sequence: TGTGCCAGCAGCCCCCGATCCGGGCCTCCTACCTACAATGAGCAGTTCTTC. It encodes CASSPRSGPPTYNEQFF.

This clonotype was observed a few times. This sequence joins TRBV4-3 and TRBJ2-2, with a tentative D call TRBD2 (6 bases). The ends were cut back, 0 bases at V and 6 bases at J, with 17 bases in the middle. CDR1 and CDR2 (germline): LGHNA, YSLEER. This CDR3 comprises 17 residues. The CDR3 loop is CASSQDGGGLDSGELFF. The CDR3 nucleotides are TGCGCCAGCAGCCAAGATGGAGGAGGGTTGGATTCCGGGGAGCTGTTTTTT.

This clonotype was counted only a few times. The V and J genes are TRBV10-2 and TRBJ2-1; 9 bases are a match to TRBD1. V dropped 5 bases and J dropped 0; count of bases not matched to a gene: 14. The CDR3 has 19 amino acids. CDR1 is WSHSY, CDR2 SAAADI, per germline. CDR3 in DNA: TGCGCCAGCAGTTTAGTGACAGGGGGTCGACTCTTCTCCTACAATGAGCAGTTCTTC. As protein: CASSLVTGGRLFSYNEQFF.

The chain links TRBV3-1 to TRBJ2-7, with 11 bases fitting TRBD1. The CDR3 contains 15 residues. Germline-derived CDR1 and CDR2 are LGHDT and YNNKEL (reference sequence). Trimming at V came to 0 bases and at J to 3 bases, leaving 1 base not matched to a gene. The CDR3 nucleotides are TGTGCCAGCAGCCAAGAAGGGACAGGGGGCTACGAGCAGTACTTC. It translates to CASSQEGTGGYEQYF.

J is TRBJ1-2 and V is TRBV7-8; D gene unclear. The V gene lost 0 bases and the J gene lost 8 bases, with 16 bases spanning the gap. CDR1 is SGHVS and CDR2 is FQNEAQ in the germline V gene. CDR3 length: 15 amino acids. CDR3 residues: CASSLASGGVLGYTF. The CDR3 DNA follows: TGTGCCAGCAGCTTAGCTTCAGGTGGAGTGTTAGGCTACACCTTC.

This clonotype appeared a few times. The chain combines TRBV12-3 or TRBV12-4 with TRBJ1-6; D call uncertain. There are 13 residues in the CDR3. Trimming took off 5 bases at V and 8 bases at J, with 10 bases between the two ends. In DNA, the CDR3 is TGTGCCAGCAGTCACATGGCCTATTCACCCCTCCACTTT. Its protein is CASSHMAYSPLHF.

This clonotype was counted a single time. This chain uses TRBV15 with TRBJ2-5, with 8 positions matching TRBD1. The CDR3 totals 15 residues. The trim removed 3 bases at V and 0 bases at J, leaving 3 bases unmatched. CDR1 and CDR2 (germline): LNHNV, YYDKDF (reference sequence). The CDR3 nucleotides are TGTGCCACCAGCAGCTACAGGGGGTACCAAGAGACCCAGTACTTC. Its protein product is CATSSYRGYQETQYF.

Here the CDR3 DNA reads TGTGCCAGCAGCTCCTCCGGGATATCGAAGGCCGGGGAGCTGTTTTTT. Protein product: CASSSSGISKAGELFF. The genes are TRBV9 and TRBJ2-2; D is possibly TRBD2 (5 bases). V was shortened by 4 bases and J by 6 bases, with 19 bases between the two germline ends. This CDR3 contains 16 residues. CDR1 and CDR2 from the germline V gene are SGDLS and YYNGEE. The full variable domain, rest sourced from reference TRBV9 and TRBJ2-2, is DSGVTQTPKHLITATGQRVTLRCSPRSGDLSVYWYQQSLDQGLQFLIQYYNGEERAKGNILERFSAQQFPDLHSELNLSSLELGDSALYFCASSSSGISKAGELFFGEGSRLTVL.

The rearrangement links TRBV6-5 to TRBJ2-7; possible D gene TRBD1, 6 bases. Trimming took off 5 bases at V and 7 bases at J, with 15 bases between the two ends. The CDR3 runs to 13 residues. Germline V gene sequence: CDR1 MNHEY, CDR2 SVGAGI. The DNA of the CDR3 is TGTGCCAGCAGTACGAACAGGGTCTCGGAGCAGTACGTC. This gives the protein CASSTNRVSEQYV.

The chain couples TRBV6-2 or TRBV6-3 to TRBJ2-1; no reliable D call. There are 14 residues in the CDR3. Trimming left V 2 bases short and J 4 bases short, with 9 bases between. Germline CDR1 is MNHEY and CDR2 is SVGEGT. The CDR3 here is CASSYKVDYNEQFF. The CDR3 DNA is TGTGCCAGCAGTTACAAGGTAGATTACAATGAGCAGTTCTTC.

This clonotype has only a few counts. V and J are TRBV7-2 and TRBJ2-1; TRBD1 matches 8 bases. CDR3 length equals 18 residues. Germline assignment: CDR1 SGHTA and CDR2 FQGNSA. The ends lost 0 bases at V and 0 bases at J; junction bases unmatched: 7. As DNA, the CDR3 is TGTGCCAGCAGCTTAGCGCAGGGACAGGAAAGCTCCTACAATGAGCAGTTCTTC. This sequence encodes CASSLAQGQESSYNEQFF.